Below are 15 T cell receptor beta chains sequenced from a single sample in a study of blood T cells in healthy people across ages. The second PCR ran about 6 to 12 cycles with a sample-barcoded 5' primer and J-beta primers. TCRdb used MiXCR to reprocess the 5' RACE reads, holding one entry per CDR3 protein. The profile covers roughly 800,000 distinct CDR3 sequences, with 58% appearing a single time and approximately 21% taken by the ten largest. Sequencing was performed on blood. These receptors were collected from a man under 40 in good health.

This clonotype was observed many times. The chain links TRBV6-2 or TRBV6-3 to TRBJ2-7, with TRBD2 identical over 10 bases. The junction had 10 bases not matched to a gene; V was cut back by 10 bases and J by 4 bases. Germline CDR1 MNHEY, CDR2 SVGEGT. The CDR3 loop spans 14 amino acids. DNA for the CDR3: TGTGCCACCGCGATAGCGGGAGGATATTACGAGCAGTACTTC. Residues: CATAIAGGYYEQYF.

The gene calls are TRBV7-9 and TRBJ2-4; tentatively, D is TRBD1 or TRBD2 (5 bases each). Gene TRBJ2-7 matches the end of the DNA better, so the J call may be wrong. Germline CDR1 and CDR2: SEHNR and FQNEAQ (reference sequence). The CDR3 covers 13 residues. CDR3: CASSLRAQGEQYF. The CDR3 nucleotides read TGTGCCAGCAGCTTGAGGGCCCAGGGCGAGCAGTACTTC.

This clonotype was detected a few times. This chain joins TRBV7-9 and TRBJ2-1; the match to TRBD2 covers 10 bases. The V and J ends lost 5 bases and 0 bases, in that order; junction bases with no gene match: 7. Germline values: CDR1 SEHNR, CDR2 FQNEAQ (reference sequence). The CDR3 length is 17 residues. The CDR3 spells CASSQLLAGSSYNEQFF. The CDR3 DNA reads TGTGCCAGCAGCCAGCTACTAGCGGGATCCTCCTACAATGAGCAGTTCTTC.

On this clonotype itself: As the CDR3 is not closed by the conserved phenylalanine or tryptophan, this likely results from a read error. CDR3 coding DNA: TGTGCCAGCAGCCCGGACGGCTACTATGGCTACACCATC. This codes for CASSPDGYYGYTI. J is TRBJ1-2 and V is TRBV3-1; no reliable D call. Germline values: CDR1 LGHDT, CDR2 YNNKEL (reference sequence). This CDR3 spans 13 amino acids. The V gene lost 4 bases and the J gene lost 3 bases, with 9 bases spanning the gap.

CDR3 bases: TGTGCCATCCGAGGAGGCTTCTACAATGAGCAGTACTTC. This sequence encodes CAIRGGFYNEQYF. J is TRBJ2-5 and V is TRBV10-3; D may be TRBD2 (5 bases). Germline V CDR1 and CDR2: ENHRY, SYGVKD. Deletions cut 8 bases from V and 11 bases from J, with 21 bases between. CDR3 length: 13 residues.

The J gene is TRBJ2-5, the V gene TRBV7-9, with 8 bases aligning to TRBD2. The V gene's germline CDR1 is SEHNR and CDR2 FQNEAQ (reference sequence). The CDR3 sequence is 17 residues long. J gave up 2 bases and V 0 bases, and 8 bases lay outside the gene matches. The CDR3 DNA sequence: TGTGCCAGCAGCTTAGCCGGTGGGACTAGGGCGCAAGAGACCCAGTACTTC. Translation: CASSLAGGTRAQETQYF.

The chain is built from TRBV20-1 and TRBJ2-3; 8 bases are shared with TRBD2. The V segment lost 6 bases and the J segment 7 bases; nucleotides outside the gene matches: 15. This CDR3 comprises 15 residues. The germline gives CDR1 DFQATT, CDR2 SNEGSKA (reference sequence). Written as DNA, the CDR3 is TGCAGTGCGTCCTTAGCGGGATCGGGTTCAAATACGCAGTATTTT. This translates into CSASLAGSGSNTQYF.

Only a few counts were recorded for this clonotype. This sequence joins TRBV10-3 and TRBJ1-2, with TRBD1 matching 10 bases. CDR1 is ENHRY, CDR2 SYGVKD, per germline. This CDR3 is built from 13 residues. V gave up 5 bases and J gave up 7 bases; unmatched junction bases: 4. As DNA, the CDR3 is TGTGCCATCAGTCGGGACAGGGGTTTTGGCTACACCTTC. This sequence encodes CAISRDRGFGYTF.

V gene TRBV5-1 combines with J gene TRBJ2-3; D might be TRBD2 (6 bases). Trimming cost V 5 bases and J 2 bases, with 21 bases left between them. The germline V gene has CDR1 SGHRS and CDR2 YFSETQ. This CDR3 is built from 17 residues. The CDR3: CASSNPRLGLPTDTQYF. The CDR3 nucleotides are TGCGCCAGCAGTAATCCCCGACTAGGACTCCCCACAGATACGCAGTATTTT.

The rearrangement joins TRBV6-5 to TRBJ1-1; D gene ambiguous. This CDR3 has 13 amino acids. Germline values: CDR1 MNHEY, CDR2 SVGAGI. With 5 bases removed from V and 0 bases from J, the gap between germline ends came to 7 bases. CDR3 nucleotides: TGTGCCAGCAGTCGCTACATGAACACTGAAGCTTTCTTT. Translated, it gives CASSRYMNTEAFF.

This chain connects TRBV10-3 to TRBJ2-4, with a possible D match to TRBD1 (6 bases). The J call is uncertain, as TRBJ2-7 better fits the DNA end. CDR1 and CDR2 (germline): ENHRY, SYGVKD. This CDR3 is built from 14 residues. The DNA for the CDR3 is TGTGCCATCAGTGAGGGTGGACAGTTGGGCGAGCAGTACTTC. Amino acid sequence: CAISEGGQLGEQYF.

The chain recombines TRBV7-3 with TRBJ2-7; 7 nucleotides align to TRBD2. The CDR3 contains 14 residues. The junction had 10 bases not matched to a gene; V was cut back by 5 bases and J by 6 bases. The V gene's germline CDR1 is SGHTA and CDR2 FQGTGA. The CDR3 sequence: CASSTPLARAEQYF. CDR3 bases: TGTGCCAGCAGCACCCCACTAGCGCGGGCCGAGCAGTACTTC. Full variable domain (rest looked up from reference TRBV7-3 and TRBJ2-7): GAGVSQTPSNKVTEKGKYVELRCDPISGHTALYWYRQSLGQGPEFLIYFQGTGAADDSGLPNDRFFAVRPEGSVSTLKIQRTERGDSAVYLCASSTPLARAEQYFGPGTRLTVT.

This clonotype was seen a handful of times. The rearrangement links TRBV15 to TRBJ2-1; D might be TRBD2 (6 bases). The CDR3 runs 16 residues. Trimming cost V 1 base and J 7 bases, with 17 bases left between them. Germline values: CDR1 LNHNV, CDR2 YYDKDF (reference sequence). The CDR3: CATSRGGTGGVNEQFF. For the CDR3, the DNA is TGTGCCACCAGCAGAGGAGGGACTGGCGGGGTTAATGAGCAGTTCTTC.

V is TRBV12-3 or TRBV12-4 and J is TRBJ1-2; no clear D gene. This CDR3 is 15 amino acids long. V was pared by 3 bases and J by 8 bases, with 19 bases between. CDR3 bases: TGTGCCAGCAGTTTCCTTGCCGGAACGGCGGGGGGCTACACCTTC. It codes for CASSFLAGTAGGYTF.

The rearrangement joins TRBV6-5 to TRBJ1-1; possible D gene TRBD1, 6 bases. Trimming left V 2 bases short and J 1 base short, with 8 bases between. In germline, CDR1 is MNHEY, CDR2 SVGAGI. The CDR3 is made up of 14 amino acids. CDR3 in DNA: TGTGCCAGCAGTTACGGGACACAGAACACTGAAGCTTTCTTT. The encoded protein is CASSYGTQNTEAFF.